This record covers a single TCR beta chain. The sample comes from a study of blood T cell repertoires in COVID-19. Study as a whole: Researchers got acute and convalescent COVID-19 samples from the United States, Italy and Spain. PBMCs, B-cell-depleted T cells, or T cells were the source of the cDNA or gDNA that made up the material.

Original processing notes: Amplifying reference gene primers gave estimates of nucleated cell counts. Sequenced by immunoSEQ multiplex PCR; TCRdb stores in-frame clones only, minus some. V and J calls and clone size are those listed in that table; D and trimming were worked out from the DNA. The sample shows roughly 160,000 clones, almost 85% of them seen only once. Per germline, CDR1 LNHDA and CDR2 SQIVND (reference sequence). The CDR3 covers 16 residues. J gave up 4 bases and V 6 bases, and 12 bases lay outside the gene matches. V gene TRBV19 combines with J gene TRBJ2-3; TRBD2 agrees at 8 bases. Sequenced material: peripheral blood. The sequence was collected from a man between 18 and 35 years old with active or convalescent COVID-19. The CDR3 DNA reads as TGTGCCAGTAGCCCGAGGGCTAGCGGGTCACCAGATACGCAGTATTTT. It specifies CASSPRASGSPDTQYF.